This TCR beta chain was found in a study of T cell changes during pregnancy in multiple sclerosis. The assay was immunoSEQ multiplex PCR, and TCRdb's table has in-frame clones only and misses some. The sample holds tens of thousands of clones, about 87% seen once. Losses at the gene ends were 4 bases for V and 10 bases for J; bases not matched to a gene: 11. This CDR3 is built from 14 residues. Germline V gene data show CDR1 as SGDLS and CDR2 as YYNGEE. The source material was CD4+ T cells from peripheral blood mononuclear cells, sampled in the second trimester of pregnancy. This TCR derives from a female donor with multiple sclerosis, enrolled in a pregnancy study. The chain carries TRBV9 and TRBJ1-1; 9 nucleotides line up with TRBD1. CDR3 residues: CASSLAGTGSVAFF. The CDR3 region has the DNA TGTGCCAGCAGCTTAGCCGGGACAGGGAGTGTAGCTTTCTTT.